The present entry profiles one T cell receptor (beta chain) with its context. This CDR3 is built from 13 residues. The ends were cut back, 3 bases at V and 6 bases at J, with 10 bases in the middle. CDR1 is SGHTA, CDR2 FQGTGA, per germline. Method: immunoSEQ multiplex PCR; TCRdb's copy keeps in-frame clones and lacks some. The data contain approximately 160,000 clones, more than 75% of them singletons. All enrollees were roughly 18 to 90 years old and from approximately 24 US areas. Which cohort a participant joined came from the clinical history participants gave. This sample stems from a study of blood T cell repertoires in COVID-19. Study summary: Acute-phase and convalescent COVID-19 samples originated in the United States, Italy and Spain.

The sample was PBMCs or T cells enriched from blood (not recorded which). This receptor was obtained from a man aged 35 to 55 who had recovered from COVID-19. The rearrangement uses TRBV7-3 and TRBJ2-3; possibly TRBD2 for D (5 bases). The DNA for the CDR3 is TGTGCCAGCAGCTTGGTCCGGGATGATACGCAGTATTTT. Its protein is CASSLVRDDTQYF.